This TCR beta chain was obtained from a study of cytomegalovirus exposure and HLA in healthy donors. Study at large: Out of 150 million to 200 million T cells, an earlier analysis found roughly 110 million unique TCR beta sequences in total.

Study-wide points: Most TCR sequences were uncommon, yet certain public TCRs appeared in many donors. Among CMV-associated TCR beta chains, most appeared HLA-restricted in a later analysis. Presence/absence analyses supposed approximately even sequencing depth among donors.

The CDR3 is made up of 15 amino acids. The V and J ends lost 3 bases and 0 bases, in that order; junction bases with no gene match: 2. The germline V gene encodes CDR1 LGHNA and CDR2 YSLEER. The PCR made use of 60 Vbeta and 13 Jbeta primers. The protocol was immunoSEQ multiplex PCR, while the TCRdb copy is restricted to in-frame clones and leaves out a portion. This table has about 110,000 clones, roughly four fifths appearing once. A note on this clone: Its antigen is currently unknown.

Sequenced material: PBMCs. This clonotype was obtained from a male donor in good health and CMV-seropositive. J is TRBJ2-5 and V is TRBV4-3, with TRBD2 identical over 9 bases. Here the CDR3 reads CASSHSGGNQETQYF. CDR3 in DNA: TGCGCCAGCAGCCATAGCGGGGGTAACCAAGAGACCCAGTACTTC.